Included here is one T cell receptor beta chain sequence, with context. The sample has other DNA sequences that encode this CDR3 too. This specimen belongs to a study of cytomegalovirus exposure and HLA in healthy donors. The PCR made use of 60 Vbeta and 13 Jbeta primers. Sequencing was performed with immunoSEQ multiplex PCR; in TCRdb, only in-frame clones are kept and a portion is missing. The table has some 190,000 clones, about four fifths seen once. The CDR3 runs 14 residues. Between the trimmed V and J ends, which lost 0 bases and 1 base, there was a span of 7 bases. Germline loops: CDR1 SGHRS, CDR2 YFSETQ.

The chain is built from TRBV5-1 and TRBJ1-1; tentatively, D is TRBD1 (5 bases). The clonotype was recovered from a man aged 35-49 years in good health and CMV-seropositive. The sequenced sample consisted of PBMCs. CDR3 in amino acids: CASSLATGNTEAFF. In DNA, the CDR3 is TGCGCCAGCAGCTTGGCAACAGGGAACACTGAAGCTTTCTTT.